The 13 T cell receptor beta chains below come from one sample, sequenced in a study of cytomegalovirus exposure and HLA in healthy donors. 60 Vbeta and 13 Jbeta primers were used in PCR. Sequenced by immunoSEQ multiplex PCR; TCRdb stores in-frame clones only, minus some. The sample yields about 160,000 clones, around four fifths seen once. The sequenced sample was PBMCs. These receptors came from a young man in good health and CMV-seronegative.

The rearrangement uses TRBV4-1 and TRBJ1-3, with 9 bases fitting TRBD1. The V gene end was trimmed by 0 bases and the J gene end by 4 bases; junction bases not matched to a gene: 7. CDR1 and CDR2 (germline): MGHRA, YSYEKL. This CDR3 has 17 amino acids. Here the CDR3 reads CASSQELGQGKGNTIYF. Here the CDR3 DNA reads TGCGCCAGCAGCCAAGAATTAGGACAGGGGAAAGGAAACACCATATATTTT.

The chain uses TRBV27 and TRBJ2-1, with 7 positions matching TRBD1. V lost 5 bases to trimming and J lost 7 bases; unmatched junction nucleotides: 8. The CDR3 runs to 14 residues. In germline, CDR1 is MNHEY, CDR2 SMNVEV (reference sequence). CDR3 amino acids: CASSSRQGRNEQFF. CDR3 nucleotides: TGTGCCAGCAGTAGTCGACAGGGAAGGAATGAGCAGTTCTTC.

This clone has just a few counts. The genes are TRBV30 and TRBJ1-4, with D possibly matching TRBD1 (6 bases). This CDR3 region has 13 residues. Deletions cut 0 bases from V and 8 bases from J, with 10 bases between. Germline V gives CDR1 GTSNPN, CDR2 SVGIG (reference sequence). CDR3 DNA: TGTGCCTGGAGTGTACAGGGTTGGGAAAAACTGTTTTTT. As protein: CAWSVQGWEKLFF.

CDR3 sequence (DNA): TGCGCCAGCAGCCAAGGACTAGCGGGAGCAGATACGCAGTATTTT. Amino acids: CASSQGLAGADTQYF. This chain uses TRBV4-1 with TRBJ2-3; TRBD2 aligns across 12 bases. With V trimmed by 1 base and J by 4 bases, 0 bases remained unmatched. The CDR3 runs to 15 residues. Germline V gives CDR1 MGHRA, CDR2 YSYEKL.

V gene TRBV4-2 combines with J gene TRBJ2-1; 9 nucleotides match TRBD2. This CDR3 has 14 residues. V lost 0 bases to trimming and J lost 12 bases; unmatched junction nucleotides: 6. The V gene's germline CDR1 is LGHNA and CDR2 YNFKEQ. CDR3 coding DNA: TGTGCCAGCAGCCAAGACGGGCTAGCGGGAACGCAGTTCTTC. Translated, it gives CASSQDGLAGTQFF.

This clone was recorded only once. The chain combines TRBV5-1 with TRBJ1-1, with 7 bases identical to TRBD1. The V gene end was trimmed by 3 bases and the J gene end by 4 bases; junction bases not matched to a gene: 3. CDR1 is SGHRS and CDR2 is YFSETQ in the germline V gene. CDR3 length equals 13 residues. For the CDR3, the DNA is TGCGCCAGCAGCTCGACAGGGTTCACTGAAGCTTTCTTT. This sequence encodes CASSSTGFTEAFF.

This clone has just a few counts. This sequence joins TRBV28 and TRBJ1-5; D possibly corresponds to TRBD1 (6 bases). Germline V gene lookup returns CDR1 MDHEN and CDR2 SYDVKM. The V end was cut by 5 bases, the J end by 2 bases, with 13 bases between. This CDR3 region has 15 residues. Here the CDR3 reads CASSLLEGGNQPQHF. CDR3 coding DNA: TGTGCCAGCAGTCTACTCGAGGGGGGCAATCAGCCCCAGCATTTT.

V and J are TRBV30 and TRBJ1-5; D gene ambiguous. This CDR3 has 14 amino acids. From germline, CDR1 is GTSNPN and CDR2 SVGIG (reference sequence). V gave up 4 bases and J gave up 2 bases, with 12 bases separating them. CDR3 in amino acids: CAWTKNGGNQPQHF. The CDR3 nucleotides read TGTGCCTGGACCAAAAACGGGGGCAATCAGCCCCAGCATTTT.

The chain couples TRBV6-1 to TRBJ1-4; TRBD1 might be the D (6 bases). V was trimmed by 3 bases and J by 4 bases, leaving 12 bases between them. The CDR3 contains 15 residues. Germline V gives CDR1 MNHNS, CDR2 SASEGT. CDR3 coding DNA: TGTGCCAGCAGTGATAGGGGGGGAGGTAATGAAAAACTGTTTTTT. The encoded protein is CASSDRGGGNEKLFF.

The sample holds a few counts of this clone. The V gene is TRBV10-3, the J gene TRBJ1-5; a possible D gene is TRBD1 (6 bases). V gave up 5 bases and J gave up 3 bases, with 14 bases separating them. CDR3 size: 15 residues. Germline CDR1 and CDR2: ENHRY and SYGVKD. CDR3 sequence: CAISTGGATNQPQHF. The CDR3 DNA follows: TGTGCCATCAGTACGGGGGGCGCAACCAATCAGCCCCAGCATTTT.

The rearrangement uses TRBV5-8 and TRBJ2-7, with D possibly matching TRBD2 (5 bases). The V end lost 3 bases, the J end lost 5 bases, and 18 bases lay between the germline ends. Per germline, CDR1 SGHTS and CDR2 YDEGEE. The length of the CDR3 is 15 residues. The DNA of the CDR3 is TGTGCCAGCAGCTATGCGGGCGGAGAAGGGCACGAGCAGTACTTC. Encoded protein: CASSYAGGEGHEQYF.

The rearrangement joins TRBV5-8 to TRBJ2-1, with D possibly TRBD2 on 6 matching bases. V lost 0 bases and J 3 bases, leaving 10 bases between the germline ends. The CDR3 covers 15 residues. Germline loops: CDR1 SGHTS, CDR2 YDEGEE. CDR3 region: CASSLDSGDYNEQFF. DNA for the CDR3: TGTGCCAGCAGCTTGGATAGCGGAGACTACAATGAGCAGTTCTTC.

J is TRBJ2-2 and V is TRBV7-6, with a tentative D call TRBD2 (5 bases). The CDR3 sequence is 15 residues long. Trimming shortened V by 5 bases and J by 3 bases, and 13 bases separated the two germline ends. CDR1 is SGHVS, CDR2 FNYEAQ, per germline. CDR3 DNA sequence: TGTGCCAGCAGCCCGAGAGGGCCAGACACCGGGGAGCTGTTTTTT. This encodes CASSPRGPDTGELFF.